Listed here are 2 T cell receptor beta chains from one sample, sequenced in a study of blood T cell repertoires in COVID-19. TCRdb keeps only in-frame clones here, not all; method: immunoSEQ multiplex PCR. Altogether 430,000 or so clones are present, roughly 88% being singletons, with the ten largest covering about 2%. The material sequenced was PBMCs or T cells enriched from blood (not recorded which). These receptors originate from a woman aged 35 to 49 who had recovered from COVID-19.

CDR3 protein: CASSRLEGRTGDRETEAFF. CDR3 DNA sequence: TGTGCCAGCAGTCGACTAGAGGGGAGGACAGGCGACCGCGAGACTGAAGCTTTCTTT. This chain links TRBV13 with TRBJ1-1, with TRBD1 matching over 7 bases. The CDR3 runs 19 residues. Losses at the gene ends were 6 bases for V and 5 bases for J; bases not matched to a gene: 24. Germline V lookup: CDR1 PRHDT, CDR2 FYEKMQ (reference sequence).

CDR3: CATSEDRAPGGEQFF. CDR3 bases: TGTGCCACCAGTGAGGACAGGGCCCCGGGTGGTGAGCAGTTCTTC. The rearrangement links TRBV24-1 to TRBJ2-1, with 8 bases aligning to TRBD1. J was trimmed by 9 bases and V by 4 bases; bases with no gene match: 10. The germline CDR1 and CDR2 sequences are KGHDR and SFDVKD. This CDR3 contains 15 residues.